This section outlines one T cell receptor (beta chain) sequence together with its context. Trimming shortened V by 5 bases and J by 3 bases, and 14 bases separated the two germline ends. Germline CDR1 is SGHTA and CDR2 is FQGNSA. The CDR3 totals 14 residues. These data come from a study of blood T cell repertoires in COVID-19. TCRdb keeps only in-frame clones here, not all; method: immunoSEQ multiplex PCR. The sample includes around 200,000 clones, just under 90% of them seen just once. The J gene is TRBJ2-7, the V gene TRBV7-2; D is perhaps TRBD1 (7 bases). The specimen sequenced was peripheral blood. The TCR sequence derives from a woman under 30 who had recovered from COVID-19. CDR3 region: CASSPRQGGYEQYF. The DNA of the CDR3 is TGTGCCAGCAGCCCCAGACAGGGAGGCTACGAGCAGTACTTC.